This T cell receptor (beta chain) stems from a study of glioma-infiltrating T cells after dendritic cell vaccination. General study findings and limits: Higher pretreatment TIL content predicted longer progression-free time and survival.

The germline V gene encodes CDR1 SGDLS and CDR2 YYNGEE. This CDR3 has 14 residues. V lost 1 base and J 3 bases, leaving 7 bases between the germline ends. As concerns this clone: What it binds is not known.

Time point meaning: after dendritic cell vaccination, including at tumor progression/relapse. Amplification used 60 V beta primers and 13 J beta primers. Clones were read by immunoSEQ multiplex PCR, and TCRdb kept only the in-frame ones, dropping some. The sample shows about 64,000 clones, around nine tenths of them seen only once. This clonotype originated in a human donor with glioblastoma. The chain carries TRBV9 and TRBJ1-4; D ambiguous. The input for sequencing was blood, taken after dendritic cell vaccination. In nucleotides, the CDR3 is TGTGCCAGCAGCGTACCAGGATCTAATGAAAAACTGTTTTTT. As protein: CASSVPGSNEKLFF. The full variable domain, its missing parts supplied by reference TRBV9 and TRBJ1-4, is DSGVTQTPKHLITATGQRVTLRCSPRSGDLSVYWYQQSLDQGLQFLIQYYNGEERAKGNILERFSAQQFPDLHSELNLSSLELGDSALYFCASSVPGSNEKLFFGSGTQLSVL.